This T cell receptor beta chain was identified in a study of shared clonotypes between healthy human individuals. Trimming took 8 bases from V and 4 from J, leaving 19 bases between them. CDR3 length: 15 amino acids. Germline V gene data show CDR1 as SGHRS and CDR2 as YFSETQ. The assay used deep level. Original processing methods: Filtering was not the same, since immunoSEQ gave junction-only sequences without quality scores. TCRdb's copy holds only in-frame clones and misses some; the assay was immunoSEQ multiplex PCR. V and J calls plus clone size are reproduced from that table; the DNA served to infer D and trimming. This sample has 2 million to 3 million clones, with around nine tenths found just once. Details on this clone: Its matching antigen is unknown.

General observations from the study: An expected dependence of interdonor clonotype sharing on sequencing depth was noted. Tissue TCR repertoires likely differ from these blood-only repertoires.

This TCR derives from a man aged 18 to 35 in good health. J is TRBJ1-5 and V is TRBV5-1; tentatively, D is TRBD1 (5 bases). Sequencing was carried out using naive CD4+ T cells sorted from blood. The subset denotes: CD45RA+ positively selected. The CDR3 coding sequence is TGCGCCAGAGCGCCGGGACCAATCCTAAATCAGCCCCAGCATTTT. Translating gives CARAPGPILNQPQHF.